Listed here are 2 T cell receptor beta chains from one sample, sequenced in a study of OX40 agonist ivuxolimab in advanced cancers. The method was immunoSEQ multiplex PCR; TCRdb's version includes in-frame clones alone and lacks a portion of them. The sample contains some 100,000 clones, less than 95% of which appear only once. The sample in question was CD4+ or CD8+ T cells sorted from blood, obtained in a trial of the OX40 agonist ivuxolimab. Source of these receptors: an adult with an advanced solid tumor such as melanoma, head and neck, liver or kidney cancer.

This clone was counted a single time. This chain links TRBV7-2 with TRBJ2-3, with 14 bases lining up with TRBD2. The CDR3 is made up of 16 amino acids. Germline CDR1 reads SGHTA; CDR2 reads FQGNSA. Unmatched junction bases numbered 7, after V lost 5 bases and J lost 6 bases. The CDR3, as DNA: TGTGCCAGCAGCCTTCGACTAGCGGGAGGGCCGGATACGCAGTATTTT. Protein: CASSLRLAGGPDTQYF.

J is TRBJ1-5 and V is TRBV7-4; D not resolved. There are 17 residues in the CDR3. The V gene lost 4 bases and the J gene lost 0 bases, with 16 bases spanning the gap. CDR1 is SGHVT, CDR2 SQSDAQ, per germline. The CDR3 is CASSWRQERYSNQPQHF. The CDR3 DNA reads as TGTGCCAGCAGCTGGCGACAAGAACGATATAGCAATCAGCCCCAGCATTTT.